This T cell receptor (beta chain) was found in a study of blood T cell repertoires in COVID-19. The assay was immunoSEQ multiplex PCR, and TCRdb's table has in-frame clones only and misses some. In the table there are roughly 230,000 clones, around 83% of which are singletons. Germline V gives CDR1 SGHRS, CDR2 YFSETQ. The CDR3 spans 15 residues. Trimming cost V 3 bases and J 4 bases, with 15 bases left between them. The TCR comes from a woman between 45 and 60 years old who had been exposed to COVID-19. The chain is built from TRBV5-1 and TRBJ2-3; a possible D gene is TRBD2 (6 bases). Sequencing was performed on PBMCs or T cells enriched from blood (not recorded which). CDR3 sequence (DNA): TGCGCCAGCAGCTCCCTGGGGGGAGGTTCAGATACGCAGTATTTT. Translated, it gives CASSSLGGGSDTQYF.